Sequencing of this T cell receptor beta chain was carried out in a study of T cells in localized non-small cell lung cancer. Concerning this clone itself: Its specificity is not known.

Germline-derived CDR1 and CDR2 are MNHEY and SMNVEV (reference sequence). The length of the CDR3 is 16 residues. The V end was cut by 0 bases, the J end by 3 bases, with 14 bases between. The study's findings and limits: Owing to sequencing of a solitary tumor region, heterogeneity cannot be discounted. Researchers found a median around 61 of the top 100 tumor clones in adjacent lung. Higher blood T cell density went with longer overall survival. T cell clonality was highest in uninvolved adjacent lung, above tumor.

Produced via immunoSEQ multiplex PCR; TCRdb's table is partial and in-frame only. This table has 8,500 to 10,000 clones, 90% appearing once. V is TRBV27 and J is TRBJ2-5, with a weak D call TRBD1 (6 bases). Sample: peripheral blood, taken before any cancer treatment. The TCR originated in a male donor aged 60 or over with stage III squamous cell lung carcinoma. The CDR3 coding sequence is TGTGCCAGCAGTTTATCGAACAGGGTGGGTGAAGAGACCCAGTACTTC. This translates into CASSLSNRVGEETQYF.